A single sample gave rise to the 10 T cell receptor beta chains below, sequenced in a study of cytomegalovirus exposure and HLA in healthy donors (dated 2017 in TCRdb). The library was prepared using the immunoSEQ multiplex PCR assay. For the multiplex PCR, a mixture combining 60 forward primers for TCR Vbeta segments and 13 reverse primers for TCR Jbeta segments was used. The table comes from immuneACCESS by way of TCRdb, which keeps in-frame sequences with V and J called. Part of the clones is missing from these tables; in studies checked, under half for an unresolved V gene and the rest for unknown reasons. The sample table on file contains under 65,000 clones. The ten largest clones capture 3.6% of the sample. Sequenced material: PBMCs. These receptors were obtained from a woman aged 18-35 years in good health and CMV-seronegative.

This chain uses TRBV10-3 with TRBJ2-1, with D possibly matching TRBD2 (7 bases). Germline values: CDR1 ENHRY, CDR2 SYGVKD. The V end was cut by 4 bases, the J end by 9 bases, with 16 bases between. The CDR3 loop spans 14 amino acids. The CDR3 loop is CAISATGGGAEQFF. CDR3 DNA: TGTGCCATCAGTGCGACGGGTGGGGGGGCTGAGCAGTTCTTC.

This chain joins TRBV18 and TRBJ1-2; 8 bases are shared with TRBD1. V lost 0 bases to trimming and J lost 3 bases; unmatched junction nucleotides: 0. Per germline, CDR1 KGHSH and CDR2 LQKENI. The CDR3 runs to 14 residues. The CDR3 nucleotides read TGTGCCAGCTCACCACCGACAGGGGACTATGGCTACACCTTC. It translates to CASSPPTGDYGYTF.

The chain couples TRBV5-1 to TRBJ1-1; perhaps TRBD1 as D (5 bases). The germline V and J ends were trimmed by 1 base and 4 bases, with 11 bases remaining between them. CDR1 is SGHRS, CDR2 YFSETQ, per germline. The CDR3 spans 14 residues. The chain's CDR3 is CASSLIGGSTEAFF. The CDR3 DNA reads as TGCGCCAGCAGCTTGATCGGGGGTAGCACTGAAGCTTTCTTT.

This sequence joins TRBV6-5 and TRBJ1-1, with TRBD1 as a possible D gene (5 bases). Trimming left V 6 bases short and J 1 base short, with 15 bases between. The CDR3 spans 15 residues. The germline CDR1 and CDR2 sequences are MNHEY and SVGAGI. The CDR3 here is CASSRESTENTEAFF. DNA for the CDR3: TGTGCCAGCAGCCGCGAATCGACAGAGAACACTGAAGCTTTCTTT.

This clone is identified as medium-sized from frequency. The genes are TRBV5-4 and TRBJ1-1; D may be TRBD1 (5 bases). This CDR3 comprises 14 residues. Germline CDR1 SGHNT, CDR2 YYREEE (reference sequence). Trimming stripped 3 bases from V and 7 bases from J, with 16 bases between. The CDR3 spells CASSSDGGRGEAFF. The CDR3 nucleotides read TGTGCCAGCAGCTCCGATGGAGGGAGGGGTGAAGCTTTCTTT.

The chain is built from TRBV7-9 and TRBJ1-1; tentatively, D is TRBD1 (5 bases). Germline lookup yields CDR1 SEHNR and CDR2 FQNEAQ (reference sequence). Trimming shortened V by 5 bases and J by 6 bases, and 16 bases separated the two germline ends. The CDR3 length is 14 residues. The CDR3 protein is CASSRNAPGAEAFF. The CDR3 DNA follows: TGTGCCAGCAGCCGAAACGCTCCGGGGGCTGAAGCTTTCTTT.

The V call is TRBV7-2, the J call TRBJ1-1; D is perhaps TRBD1 (6 bases). V dropped 5 bases and J dropped 6 bases, with 16 bases sitting between them. Germline V gives CDR1 SGHTA, CDR2 FQGNSA. CDR3 length: 14 residues. CDR3 residues: CASSPGGTSAEAFF. CDR3 nucleotides: TGTGCCAGCAGCCCAGGTGGGACATCGGCTGAAGCTTTCTTT. Complete variable domain (other parts from reference TRBV7-2 and TRBJ1-1): GAGVSQSPSNKVTEKGKDVELRCDPISGHTALYWYRQSLGQGLEFLIYFQGNSAPDKSGLPSDRFSAERTGGSVSTLTIQRTQQEDSAVYLCASSPGGTSAEAFFGQGTRLTVV.

J is TRBJ1-1 and V is TRBV4-1; TRBD1 aligns across 7 bases. Germline V CDR1 and CDR2: MGHRA, YSYEKL. The CDR3 extends over 15 amino acids. J gave up 5 bases and V 0 bases, and 6 bases lay outside the gene matches. CDR3 residues: CASSQDSRGRTEAFF. Written as DNA, the CDR3 is TGCGCCAGCAGCCAAGATTCCAGGGGGAGAACTGAAGCTTTCTTT.

This chain connects TRBV28 to TRBJ1-2; D remains unclear. V dropped 1 base and J dropped 4 bases, with 13 bases sitting between them. Germline assignment: CDR1 MDHEN and CDR2 SYDVKM. This CDR3 has 15 residues. CDR3 sequence: CASSLSGTSSYGYTF. The DNA for the CDR3 is TGTGCCAGCAGTTTATCTGGTACATCTAGCTATGGCTACACCTTC.

The chain carries TRBV19 and TRBJ1-1; 9 bases match TRBD1. The CDR3 extends over 16 amino acids. Germline V gene data show CDR1 as LNHDA and CDR2 as SQIVND (reference sequence). V lost 3 bases, J lost 6 bases, and 11 bases stayed unmatched. The CDR3 here is CASSITGTGKAAEAFF. CDR3 nucleotide sequence: TGTGCCAGTAGTATTACCGGGACAGGGAAAGCGGCTGAAGCTTTCTTT. The variable domain in full, with the rest retrieved from reference TRBV19 and TRBJ1-1, is DGGITQSPKYLFRKEGQNVTLSCEQNLNHDAMYWYRQDPGQGLRLIYYSQIVNDFQKGDIAEGYSVSREKKESFPLTVTSAQKNPTAFYLCASSITGTGKAAEAFFGQGTRLTVV.